Following are 18 T cell receptor beta chains from one sample sequenced in a study of cytomegalovirus exposure and HLA in healthy donors. Primers: 60 Vbeta forward and 13 Jbeta reverse. Clones were sequenced by immunoSEQ multiplex PCR, and TCRdb holds only the in-frame ones, with some missing. Of fewer than 150,000 clones listed, roughly three quarters are singletons. The sequenced sample consisted of PBMCs. These receptors all stem from a man between 25 and 39 years old in good health and CMV-seronegative.

The chain is built from TRBV6-5 and TRBJ1-4; D is undetermined. The CDR3 sequence is 16 residues long. V was shortened by 0 bases and J by 0 bases, with 8 bases between the two germline ends. The germline gives CDR1 MNHEY, CDR2 SVGAGI. CDR3 sequence (DNA): TGTGCCAGCAGTTACTCGAGAACCGCAACTAATGAAAAACTGTTTTTT. Protein product: CASSYSRTATNEKLFF.

This clone was detected a few times. This chain's CDR3 is CASSINRGYNEQFF. CDR3 nucleotide sequence: TGTGCCAGTAGTATAAACAGGGGATACAATGAGCAGTTCTTC. The chain has TRBV19 and TRBJ2-1, with 7 positions matching TRBD1. V was clipped by 2 bases and J by 4 bases; unmatched bases: 2. Germline CDR1 is LNHDA and CDR2 is SQIVND (reference sequence). The CDR3 runs 14 residues.

V gene TRBV30 combines with J gene TRBJ2-5; maybe TRBD1 (6 bases). V lost 3 bases and J 0 bases, leaving 8 bases between the germline ends. CDR3 length equals 13 residues. Germline CDR1 is GTSNPN and CDR2 is SVGIG (reference sequence). CDR3 region: CAWSRDNQETQYF. CDR3 bases: TGTGCCTGGAGCCGGGACAACCAAGAGACCCAGTACTTC.

V usage is TRBV4-3 and J usage is TRBJ2-5; 8 bases are a match to TRBD2. Trimming removed 0 bases from V and 6 bases from J; junction bases left unmatched: 3. The CDR3 length is 14 residues. Germline-derived CDR1 and CDR2 are LGHNA and YSLEER. The CDR3 loop reads CASSQDSGDQTQYF. CDR3 coding DNA: TGCGCCAGCAGCCAAGATAGCGGGGATCAGACCCAGTACTTC.

This clone is medium-sized within its sample. The J gene is TRBJ2-7, the V gene TRBV10-2; 15 positions match TRBD2. CDR3 length: 16 amino acids. CDR1 and CDR2 from the germline V gene are WSHSY and SAAADI. The V and J ends lost 7 bases and 2 bases, in that order; junction bases with no gene match: 6. The CDR3 sequence: CASIGLAGGPTYEQYF. DNA of the CDR3: TGCGCCAGCATCGGACTAGCGGGAGGGCCGACCTACGAGCAGTACTTC.

This clone occurred a few times. V gene TRBV4-1 combines with J gene TRBJ2-6; no definite D call. V was clipped by 4 bases and J by 0 bases, with 7 bases between them. The germline V gene encodes CDR1 MGHRA and CDR2 YSYEKL. The CDR3 spans 15 residues. CDR3 residues: CASSPVSSGANVLTF. In DNA form, the CDR3 reads TGCGCCAGCAGCCCAGTCAGCTCTGGGGCCAACGTCCTGACTTTC.

The chain is built from TRBV19 and TRBJ1-5, with TRBD1 identical over 8 bases. The CDR3 covers 15 residues. Per the germline V gene, CDR1 is LNHDA and CDR2 is SQIVND (reference sequence). J was trimmed by 5 bases and V by 6 bases; bases with no gene match: 9. This CDR3 is CASSDGTGHHQPQHF. Written as DNA, the CDR3 is TGTGCCAGTAGCGATGGGACAGGACATCATCAGCCCCAGCATTTT.

The V call is TRBV20-1, the J call TRBJ2-7; D is unclear. CDR1 and CDR2 (germline): DFQATT, SNEGSKA (reference sequence). This CDR3 has 10 residues. Between the trimmed V and J ends, which lost 4 bases and 7 bases, there was a span of 8 bases. The CDR3 DNA follows: TGCAGTGCTACTTCGGTGGAGCAGTACTTC. Residues: CSATSVEQYF.

The chain links TRBV5-4 to TRBJ1-1, with a tentative D call TRBD1 (5 bases). The CDR3 length is 16 residues. Germline values: CDR1 SGHNT, CDR2 YYREEE (reference sequence). V was shortened by 4 bases and J by 1 base, with 17 bases between the two germline ends. The CDR3 nucleotides read TGTGCCAGCAGCGACCCGGGTAGGGGCCCGAACACTGAAGCTTTCTTT. Amino acids: CASSDPGRGPNTEAFF.

This clone was counted once. J is TRBJ2-7 and V is TRBV6-1; weak D call: TRBD2 (6 bases). This CDR3 spans 14 amino acids. Per the germline V gene, CDR1 is MNHNS and CDR2 is SASEGT. V was shortened by 3 bases and J by 3 bases, with 12 bases between the two germline ends. The CDR3 region has the DNA TGTGCCAGCAGTGATGGGCGGGGAGTCTACGAGCAGTACTTC. Protein sequence: CASSDGRGVYEQYF.

This clone was detected a few times. The gene calls are TRBV4-3 and TRBJ2-2, with 9 bases aligning to TRBD1. Germline CDR1 and CDR2: LGHNA and YSLEER. After removal of 6 bases from V and 3 bases from J, the junction contained 8 bases not matched to a gene. The CDR3 covers 16 residues. CDR3 bases: TGCGCCAGCAGTCAGGGACAGGGATGGTACACCGGGGAGCTGTTTTTT. This gives the protein CASSQGQGWYTGELFF.

V gene TRBV4-2 combines with J gene TRBJ1-5, with 8 bases that match TRBD1. Germline V gene data show CDR1 as LGHNA and CDR2 as YNFKEQ. This CDR3 has 15 amino acids. Losses at the gene ends were 4 bases for V and 4 bases for J; bases not matched to a gene: 6. Here the CDR3 DNA reads TGTGCCAGCAGCCCCGGACAGGGTCAGAATCAGCCCCAGCATTTT. This gives the protein CASSPGQGQNQPQHF.

A few counts support this clone. The J gene is TRBJ2-3, the V gene TRBV4-1, with 13 bases that match TRBD2. Unmatched junction bases numbered 23, after V lost 6 bases and J lost 2 bases. The CDR3 runs 22 residues. Germline CDR1 MGHRA, CDR2 YSYEKL. CDR3 sequence: CASRRTKIQGLAGVRDTDTQYF. The CDR3, as DNA: TGCGCCAGCAGACGAACCAAAATCCAAGGACTAGCGGGGGTCCGGGACACAGATACGCAGTATTTT.

V is TRBV10-3 and J is TRBJ2-6; D is uncertain. The CDR3 runs 17 residues. CDR1 and CDR2 from the germline V gene are ENHRY and SYGVKD. V was cut by 0 bases and J by 0 bases, with 9 bases left in between. The CDR3 sequence is CAISESVGFSGANVLTF. DNA for the CDR3: TGTGCCATCAGTGAGTCGGTCGGTTTCTCTGGGGCCAACGTCCTGACTTTC.

V gene TRBV7-6 combines with J gene TRBJ2-7; 10 bases are a match to TRBD2. This CDR3 has 16 amino acids. The germline V gene has CDR1 SGHVS and CDR2 FNYEAQ. The V gene end was trimmed by 1 base and the J gene end by 3 bases; junction bases not matched to a gene: 6. CDR3 coding DNA: TGTGCCAGCAGCTTAGTGGCTAGCGGGGGTTTCTACGAGCAGTACTTC. Its translation: CASSLVASGGFYEQYF.

The chain links TRBV14 to TRBJ2-1; D is unclear. Deletions cut 0 bases from V and 6 bases from J, with 21 bases between. The CDR3 loop spans 18 amino acids. Looked up from germline, CDR1 is SGHDN and CDR2 is FVKESK. This CDR3 is CASSQDLIEHQLPNEQFF. The CDR3 bases are TGTGCCAGCAGCCAAGATTTGATTGAGCATCAACTTCCCAATGAGCAGTTCTTC.

The chain carries TRBV9 and TRBJ2-5, with 9 positions matching TRBD2. This CDR3 comprises 15 residues. Germline CDR1 reads SGDLS; CDR2 reads YYNGEE. Trimming took 2 bases from V and 5 from J; bases not matched to a gene: 7. The CDR3 DNA is TGTGCCAGCAGCGTTCTAGCGGGGAGTGGGGAGACCCAGTACTTC. This translates into CASSVLAGSGETQYF.

This sequence joins TRBV5-4 and TRBJ2-5; 9 nucleotides align to TRBD1. The V segment lost 3 bases and the J segment 1 base; nucleotides outside the gene matches: 1. Germline CDR1 is SGHNT and CDR2 is YYREEE (reference sequence). The CDR3 covers 14 residues. CDR3 bases: TGTGCCAGCAGCTCGGGACAGGGCCAAGAGACCCAGTACTTC. Its protein product is CASSSGQGQETQYF. Full variable domain (remainder filled in from reference TRBV5-4 and TRBJ2-5): ETGVTQSPTHLIKTRGQQVTLRCSSQSGHNTVSWYQQALGQGPQFIFQYYREEENGRGNFPPRFSGLQFPNYSSELNVNALELDDSALYLCASSSGQGQETQYFGPGTRLLVL.